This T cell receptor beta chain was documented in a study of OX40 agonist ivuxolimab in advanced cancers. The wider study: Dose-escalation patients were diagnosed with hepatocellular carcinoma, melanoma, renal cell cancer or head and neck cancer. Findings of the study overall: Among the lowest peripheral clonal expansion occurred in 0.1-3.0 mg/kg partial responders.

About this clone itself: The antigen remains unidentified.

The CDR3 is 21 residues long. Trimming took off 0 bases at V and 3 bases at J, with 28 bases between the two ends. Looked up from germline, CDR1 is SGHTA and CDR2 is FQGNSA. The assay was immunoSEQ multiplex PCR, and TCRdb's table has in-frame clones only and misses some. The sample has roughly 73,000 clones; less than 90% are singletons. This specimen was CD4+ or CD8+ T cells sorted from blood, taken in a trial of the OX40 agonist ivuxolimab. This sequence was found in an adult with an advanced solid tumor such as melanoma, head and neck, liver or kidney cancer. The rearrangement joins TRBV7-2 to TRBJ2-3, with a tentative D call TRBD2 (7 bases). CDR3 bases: TGTGCCAGCAGCTTAGCCGCAATTCCGTCTTTCGTTGCGGGGGCTACAGATACGCAGTATTTT. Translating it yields CASSLAAIPSFVAGATDTQYF.